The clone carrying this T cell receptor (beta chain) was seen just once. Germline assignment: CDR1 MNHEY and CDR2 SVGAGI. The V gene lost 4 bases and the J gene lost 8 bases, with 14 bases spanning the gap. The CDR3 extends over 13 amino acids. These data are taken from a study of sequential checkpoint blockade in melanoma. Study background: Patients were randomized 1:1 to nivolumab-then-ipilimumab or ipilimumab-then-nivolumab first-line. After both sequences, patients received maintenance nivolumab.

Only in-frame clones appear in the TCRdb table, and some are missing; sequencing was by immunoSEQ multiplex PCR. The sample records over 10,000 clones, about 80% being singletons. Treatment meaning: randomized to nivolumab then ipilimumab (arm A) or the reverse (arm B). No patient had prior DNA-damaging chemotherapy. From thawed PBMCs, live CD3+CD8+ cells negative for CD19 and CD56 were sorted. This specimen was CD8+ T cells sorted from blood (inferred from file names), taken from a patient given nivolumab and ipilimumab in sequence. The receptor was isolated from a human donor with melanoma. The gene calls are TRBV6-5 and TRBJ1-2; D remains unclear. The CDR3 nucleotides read TGTGCCAGCAGTTCGGACTACGGGAGGGGCTACACCTTC. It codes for CASSSDYGRGYTF.